This TCR beta chain was profiled in a study of blood T cell repertoires in COVID-19. Study-wide context: Spain, Italy and the United States supplied samples that represented acute and convalescent COVID-19. From T cells, B-cell-depleted T cells, or PBMCs came the material, which was cDNA or gDNA.

The table came from immunoSEQ multiplex PCR; TCRdb's copy has only in-frame clones and leaves some out. This table has roughly 220,000 clones, less than 85% appearing once. CDR3 size: 16 residues. The V segment lost 1 base and the J segment 2 bases; nucleotides outside the gene matches: 9. Germline loops: CDR1 SGHKS, CDR2 YYEKEE (reference sequence). Sample: peripheral blood. The rearrangement joins TRBV5-5 to TRBJ2-7, with TRBD1 matching 7 bases. This receptor was taken from a woman aged 70-85 years with acute or convalescent COVID-19. CDR3: CASSLTSGTETYEQYF. The CDR3 DNA sequence: TGTGCCAGCAGCTTGACCTCCGGGACAGAAACCTACGAGCAGTACTTC.